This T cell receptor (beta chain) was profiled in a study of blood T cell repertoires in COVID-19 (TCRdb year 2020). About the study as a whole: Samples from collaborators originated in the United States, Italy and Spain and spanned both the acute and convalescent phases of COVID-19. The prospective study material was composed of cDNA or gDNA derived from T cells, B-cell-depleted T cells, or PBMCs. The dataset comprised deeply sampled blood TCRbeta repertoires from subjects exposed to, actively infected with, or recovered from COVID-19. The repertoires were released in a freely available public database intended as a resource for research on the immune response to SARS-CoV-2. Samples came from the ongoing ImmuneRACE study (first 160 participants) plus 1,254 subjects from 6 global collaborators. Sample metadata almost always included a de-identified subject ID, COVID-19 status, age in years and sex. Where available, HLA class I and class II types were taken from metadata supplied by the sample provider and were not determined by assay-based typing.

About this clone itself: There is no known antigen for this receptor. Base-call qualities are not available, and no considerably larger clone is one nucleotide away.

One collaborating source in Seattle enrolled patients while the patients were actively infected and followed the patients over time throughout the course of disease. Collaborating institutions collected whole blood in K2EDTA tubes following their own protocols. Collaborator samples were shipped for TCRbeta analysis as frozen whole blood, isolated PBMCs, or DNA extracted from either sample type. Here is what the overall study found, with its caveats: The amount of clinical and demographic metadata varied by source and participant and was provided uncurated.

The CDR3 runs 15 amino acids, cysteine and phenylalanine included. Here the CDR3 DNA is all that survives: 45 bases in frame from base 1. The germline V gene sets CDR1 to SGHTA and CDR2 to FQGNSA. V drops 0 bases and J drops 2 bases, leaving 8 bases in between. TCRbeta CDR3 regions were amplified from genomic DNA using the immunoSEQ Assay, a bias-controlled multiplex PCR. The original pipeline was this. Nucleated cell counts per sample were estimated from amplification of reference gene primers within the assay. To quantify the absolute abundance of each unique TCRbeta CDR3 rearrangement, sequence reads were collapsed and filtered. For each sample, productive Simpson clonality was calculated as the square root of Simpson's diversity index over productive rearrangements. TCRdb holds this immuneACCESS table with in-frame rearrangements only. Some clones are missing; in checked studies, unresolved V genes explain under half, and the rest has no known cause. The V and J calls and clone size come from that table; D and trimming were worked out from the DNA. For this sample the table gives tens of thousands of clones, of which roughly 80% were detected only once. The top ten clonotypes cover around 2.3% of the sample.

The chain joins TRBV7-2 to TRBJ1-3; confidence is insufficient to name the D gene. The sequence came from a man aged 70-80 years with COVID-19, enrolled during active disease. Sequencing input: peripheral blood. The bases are TGTGCCAGCAGCTTAGCGTCGGGTGCTGGAAACACCATATATTTT. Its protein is CASSLASGAGNTIYF.